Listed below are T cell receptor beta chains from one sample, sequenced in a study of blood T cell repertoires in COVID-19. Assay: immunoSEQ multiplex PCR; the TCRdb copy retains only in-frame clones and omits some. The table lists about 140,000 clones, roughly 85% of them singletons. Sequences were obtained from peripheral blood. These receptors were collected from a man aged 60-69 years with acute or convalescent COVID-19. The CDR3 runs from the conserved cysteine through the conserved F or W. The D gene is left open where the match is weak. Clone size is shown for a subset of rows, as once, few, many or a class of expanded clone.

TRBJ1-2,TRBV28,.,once,TGTGCCAGCAGTTTGACCAGGGTTTTGACCTTC,CASSLTRVLTF
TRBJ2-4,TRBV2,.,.,TGTGCCAGCAGCCCAAGTAGCCTAGCCAAAAACATTCAGTACTTC,CASSPSSLAKNIQYF
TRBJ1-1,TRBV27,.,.,TGTGCCAGCAGTTTATCGCAGGCGACGGCTGAAGCTTTCTTT,CASSLSQATAEAFF
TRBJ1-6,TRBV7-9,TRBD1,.,TGTGCCAGCAGCGATGGACAGGGTCTAAATTCACCCCTCCACTTT,CASSDGQGLNSPLHF
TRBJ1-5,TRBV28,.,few,TGTGCCACCTCCCCGGCGGGGTCGTCGGTGGGTCAGCCCCAGCATTTT,CATSPAGSSVGQPQHF
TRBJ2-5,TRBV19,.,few,TGTGCCAGTAGCGTGGAGGGTTGGGGAGAGACCCAGTACTTC,CASSVEGWGETQYF
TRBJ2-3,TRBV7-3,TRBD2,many,TGTGCCAGCAGCTTAAATAGCGGCGGGAGGACAGATACGCAGTATTTT,CASSLNSGGRTDTQYF
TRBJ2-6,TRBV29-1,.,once,TGCAGCGTTGTTAGCAGGGACTCTGGGGCCAACGTCCTGACTTTC,CSVVSRDSGANVLTF
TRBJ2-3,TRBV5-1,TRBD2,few,TGCGCCAGCAGTAGCGCTAGCGGGAGAAGCACAGATACGCAGTATTTT,CASSSASGRSTDTQYF
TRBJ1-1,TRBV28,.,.,TGTGCCAGCAGTTCCACAGGGTTGAACACTGAAGCTTTCTTT,CASSSTGLNTEAFF
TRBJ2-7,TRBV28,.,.,TGTGCCAGCAGAGATCTACAGAATTCCTACGAGCAGTACTTC,CASRDLQNSYEQYF
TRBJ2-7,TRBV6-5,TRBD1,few,TGTGCCAGCAGTTACAACCCAGGGGGCAGTTTACACGAGCAGTACTTC,CASSYNPGGSLHEQYF
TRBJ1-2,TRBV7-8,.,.,TGTGCCAGCAGCTTAGCGCGGGAGACAGGTGGCTACACCTTC,CASSLARETGGYTF